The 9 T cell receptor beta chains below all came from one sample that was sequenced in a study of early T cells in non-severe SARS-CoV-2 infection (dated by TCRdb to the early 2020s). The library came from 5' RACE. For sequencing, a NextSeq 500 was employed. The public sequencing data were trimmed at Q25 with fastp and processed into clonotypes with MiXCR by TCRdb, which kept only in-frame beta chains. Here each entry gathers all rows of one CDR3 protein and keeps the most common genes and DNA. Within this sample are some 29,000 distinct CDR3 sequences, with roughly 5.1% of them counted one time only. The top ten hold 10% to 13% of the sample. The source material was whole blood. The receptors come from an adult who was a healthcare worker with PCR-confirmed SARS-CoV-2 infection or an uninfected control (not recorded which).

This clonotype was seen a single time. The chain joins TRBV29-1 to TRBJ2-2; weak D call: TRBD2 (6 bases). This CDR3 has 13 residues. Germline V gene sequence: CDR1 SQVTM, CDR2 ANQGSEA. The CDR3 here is CTARVASAGELFF. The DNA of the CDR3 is TGCACCGCCAGGGTCGCTAGCGCCGGGGAGCTGTTTTTT.

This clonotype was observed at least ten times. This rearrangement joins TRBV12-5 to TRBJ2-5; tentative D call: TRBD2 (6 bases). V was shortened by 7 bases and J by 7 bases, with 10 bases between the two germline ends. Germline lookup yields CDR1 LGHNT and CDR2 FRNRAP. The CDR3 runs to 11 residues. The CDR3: CASALGGTQYF. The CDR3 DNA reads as TGTGCTAGTGCCTTGGGGGGGACCCAGTACTTC.

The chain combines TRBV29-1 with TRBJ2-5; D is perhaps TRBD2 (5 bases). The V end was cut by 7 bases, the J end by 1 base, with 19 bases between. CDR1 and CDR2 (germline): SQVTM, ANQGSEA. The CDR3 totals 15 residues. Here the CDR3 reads CSAIITPGSQETQYF. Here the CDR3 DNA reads TGCAGCGCGATCATTACGCCGGGAAGCCAAGAGACCCAGTACTTC.

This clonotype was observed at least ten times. CDR3 nucleotides: TGTGCCAGCAGGCCGACAGGTCCGATGAACACTGAAGCTTTCTTT. Translating gives CASRPTGPMNTEAFF. This chain uses TRBV6-5 with TRBJ1-1, with D tentatively TRBD1 (6 bases). The V and J ends lost 6 bases and 0 bases respectively, with 14 bases between them. This CDR3 comprises 15 residues. Germline lookup yields CDR1 MNHEY and CDR2 SVGAGI.

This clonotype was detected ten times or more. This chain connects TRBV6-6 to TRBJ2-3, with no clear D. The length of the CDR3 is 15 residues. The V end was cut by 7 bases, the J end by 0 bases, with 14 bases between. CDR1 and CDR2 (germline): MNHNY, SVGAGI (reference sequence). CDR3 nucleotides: TGTGCCAGCATGCGGCTCGGTTCTAGCACAGATACGCAGTATTTT. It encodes CASMRLGSSTDTQYF.

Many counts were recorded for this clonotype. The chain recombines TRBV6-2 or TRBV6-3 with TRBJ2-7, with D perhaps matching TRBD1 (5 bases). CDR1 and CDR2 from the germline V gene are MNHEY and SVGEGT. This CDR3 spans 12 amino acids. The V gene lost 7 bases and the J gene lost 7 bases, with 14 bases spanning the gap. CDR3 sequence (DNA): TGTGCCAGCACAGACAGCGCGAGAGAGCAGTACTTC. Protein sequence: CASTDSAREQYF.

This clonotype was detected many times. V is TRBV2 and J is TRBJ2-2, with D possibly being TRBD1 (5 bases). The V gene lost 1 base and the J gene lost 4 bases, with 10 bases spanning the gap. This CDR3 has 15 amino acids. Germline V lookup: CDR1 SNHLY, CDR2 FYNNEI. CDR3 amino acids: CASSEVRQSTGELFF. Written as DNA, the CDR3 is TGTGCCAGCAGTGAAGTAAGACAGAGCACCGGGGAGCTGTTTTTT.

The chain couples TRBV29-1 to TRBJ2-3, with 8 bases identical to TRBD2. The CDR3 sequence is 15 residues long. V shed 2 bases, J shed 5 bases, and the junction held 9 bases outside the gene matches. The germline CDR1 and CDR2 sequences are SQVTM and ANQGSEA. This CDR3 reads CSVETGQAGGDTQYF. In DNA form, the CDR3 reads TGCAGCGTTGAAACCGGCCAGGCGGGGGGAGATACGCAGTATTTT.

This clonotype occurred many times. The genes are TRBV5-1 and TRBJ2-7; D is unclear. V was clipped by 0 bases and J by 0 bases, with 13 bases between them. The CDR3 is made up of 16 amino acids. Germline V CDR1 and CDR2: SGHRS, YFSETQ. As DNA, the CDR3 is TGCGCCAGCAGCTTGGCGCTAGGGCTGAGCTCCTACGAGCAGTACTTC. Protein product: CASSLALGLSSYEQYF.